A selection of T cell receptor beta chains follows, all from one sample in a study of blood T cell repertoires in COVID-19. TCRdb's table, derived via immunoSEQ multiplex PCR, lists solely in-frame clones and lacks some. The sample includes 100,000 or so clones, around 84% of them seen just once. Sample: peripheral blood. The origin of the receptors is a woman in her fifties or sixties with acute or convalescent COVID-19. Both conserved end residues are part of each CDR3. Fields, in order: D gene, V gene, clone size, J gene, CDR3 length, CDR3 DNA, CDR3 protein. The D gene is left open where the match is weak. The listing skips clone size in some rows; elsewhere it reads once, few, many or a size class.

TRBD1	TRBV19	few	TRBJ2-7	14	TGTGCCAGTGGGGACAGCCTCGATTCCTACGAGCAGTACTTC	CASGDSLDSYEQYF
TRBD1	TRBV5-4	NA	TRBJ1-1	12	TGTGCCAGCAGTCGGACAGGGGACCGAGCTTTCTTT	CASSRTGDRAFF
TRBD2	TRBV29-1	NA	TRBJ2-1	14	TGCAGCGTTGTCTCTAGCGGATTATACAATGAGCAGTTCTTC	CSVVSSGLYNEQFF
TRBD1	TRBV27	NA	TRBJ1-5	14	TGTGCCAGCAGTTCCGGGACAGGGATTCAGCCCCAGCATTTT	CASSSGTGIQPQHF
NA	TRBV5-6	NA	TRBJ1-5	16	TGTGCCAGCAGCTTGTTTGAGGGGAGGAGCAATCAGCCCCAGCATTTT	CASSLFEGRSNQPQHF
TRBD1	TRBV19	NA	TRBJ1-1	15	TGTGCCAGTAGTACCGCAGGGGGCAGGGGGACTGAAGCTTTCTTT	CASSTAGGRGTEAFF
NA	TRBV6-1	NA	TRBJ1-5	13	TGTGCCAGCAGTGAAACAGGAGATCAGCCCCAGCATTTT	CASSETGDQPQHF
NA	TRBV3-1/TRBV3-2	NA	TRBJ2-1	11	TGTGCCAGCAGCCAAGCTGATGAGCAGTTCTTC	CASSQADEQFF
TRBD2	TRBV7-7	NA	TRBJ2-2	15	TGTGCTAGCAGCCCCACGGGGGGGGGCACCGGGGAGCTGTTTTTT	CASSPTGGGTGELFF
TRBD1	TRBV2	NA	TRBJ1-4	14	TGTGCCAGCAGTCTGGGACAGGGAGATGAAAAACTGTTTTTT	CASSLGQGDEKLFF
NA	TRBV19	few	TRBJ2-1	14	TGTGCCAGTAGGACCAACAGGATTGACAATGAGCAGTTCTTC	CASRTNRIDNEQFF